This passage covers 14 T cell receptor beta chains from one sample sequenced in a study of cytomegalovirus exposure and HLA in healthy donors. The PCR contained 60 Vbeta and 13 Jbeta primers. Assay: immunoSEQ multiplex PCR; the TCRdb copy retains only in-frame clones and omits some. The profile shows 190,000 or so clones, 82% of them singletons. Sequenced sample: PBMCs. These receptor sequences come from a boy aged 2 to 9 in good health and CMV-seronegative.

Notes on this clone: The sample carries other DNA sequences with the same CDR3. This chain uses TRBV4-3 with TRBJ1-4; no firm D call. V dropped 0 bases and J dropped 3 bases, with 11 bases sitting between them. Germline CDR1 reads LGHNA; CDR2 reads YSLEER. The CDR3 is 16 amino acids. The CDR3 is CASSQDIVTANEKLFF. The CDR3 DNA reads as TGCGCCAGCAGCCAAGATATAGTAACCGCTAATGAAAAACTGTTTTTT.

This sequence joins TRBV4-1 and TRBJ2-7, with 8 bases fitting TRBD2. The CDR3 has 18 amino acids. V lost 1 base, J lost 7 bases, and 18 bases stayed unmatched. Germline V gene sequence: CDR1 MGHRA, CDR2 YSYEKL. Here the CDR3 reads CASSQAPGGAGPGGEQYF. In DNA form, the CDR3 reads TGCGCCAGCAGCCAAGCTCCGGGGGGGGCAGGGCCGGGTGGGGAGCAGTACTTC.

The chain carries TRBV6-1 and TRBJ2-7; maybe TRBD2 (6 bases). CDR1 is MNHNS, CDR2 SASEGT, per germline. The CDR3 loop spans 14 amino acids. Trimming left V 2 bases short and J 6 bases short, with 14 bases between. CDR3 residues: CASSESRVGGEQYF. The CDR3 DNA is TGTGCCAGCAGTGAATCCCGGGTGGGAGGCGAGCAGTACTTC.

The chain couples TRBV5-5 to TRBJ2-7; the match to TRBD2 covers 10 bases. V lost 2 bases, J lost 2 bases, and 4 bases stayed unmatched. The CDR3 runs to 15 residues. Germline V gives CDR1 SGHKS, CDR2 YYEKEE (reference sequence). As DNA, the CDR3 is TGTGCCAGCAGCTTAAGCGGGGGGGACACCTACGAGCAGTACTTC. Translating it yields CASSLSGGDTYEQYF.

The genes are TRBV4-3 and TRBJ2-5; 15 bases match TRBD2. Germline V gene sequence: CDR1 LGHNA, CDR2 YSLEER. This CDR3 region has 19 residues. V lost 4 bases, J lost 5 bases, and 14 bases stayed unmatched. The CDR3 loop reads CASSLRWGLAGGAVETQYF. CDR3 nucleotides: TGCGCCAGCAGCCTCCGATGGGGACTAGCGGGGGGAGCAGTGGAGACCCAGTACTTC.

The chain joins TRBV9 to TRBJ2-2; TRBD2 is a possible D gene (5 bases). V lost 4 bases to trimming and J lost 4 bases, with 17 bases between them. Looked up from germline, CDR1 is SGDLS and CDR2 is YYNGEE. The length of the CDR3 is 16 residues. The CDR3 protein is CASSHHTGIRTGELFF. DNA for the CDR3: TGTGCCAGCAGCCATCACACCGGGATCCGCACCGGGGAGCTGTTTTTT.

The CDR3 bases are TGTGCCAGCAGTCTACAGAGTTCCTACAATGAGCAGTTCTTC. Its protein product is CASSLQSSYNEQFF. The rearrangement joins TRBV6-6 to TRBJ2-1; D remains unclear. Per the germline V gene, CDR1 is MNHNY and CDR2 is SVGAGI (reference sequence). V was trimmed by 5 bases and J by 1 base, leaving 9 bases between them. The CDR3 is 14 residues long.

The chain uses TRBV9 and TRBJ2-5; 7 bases match TRBD2. V shed 4 bases and J 5 bases; nucleotides not matched to a gene: 14. This CDR3 region has 16 residues. Germline V gene sequence: CDR1 SGDLS, CDR2 YYNGEE. Written as DNA, the CDR3 is TGTGCCAGCAGCCTCCGTGAACGGGGAGGGCAGGAGACCCAGTACTTC. It yields the protein CASSLRERGGQETQYF.

The chain combines TRBV30 with TRBJ1-4, with 10 bases that match TRBD1. The CDR3 spans 13 residues. Germline V gene sequence: CDR1 GTSNPN, CDR2 SVGIG (reference sequence). V shed 6 bases, J shed 4 bases, and the junction held 2 bases outside the gene matches. The CDR3 DNA reads as TGTGCCTGTGACAGGGGGCGTAATGAAAAACTGTTTTTT. This codes for CACDRGRNEKLFF.

J is TRBJ2-5 and V is TRBV18, with D possibly TRBD2 on 6 matching bases. Trimming cost V 4 bases and J 5 bases, with 11 bases left between them. Per germline, CDR1 KGHSH and CDR2 LQKENI. The CDR3 extends over 13 amino acids. CDR3 in DNA: TGTGCCAGCTCACAGGCTAGCGAGGAGACCCAGTACTTC. It translates to CASSQASEETQYF.

This clone was seen a single time. The V gene is TRBV4-2, the J gene TRBJ1-6; TRBD1 aligns across 9 bases. From germline, CDR1 is LGHNA and CDR2 YNFKEQ. V lost 4 bases and J lost 9; bases outside the gene matches: 10. The CDR3 loop spans 16 amino acids. The CDR3 sequence: CASSLDSGQGSSPLHF. The CDR3 DNA reads TGTGCCAGCAGCCTGGATTCGGGACAGGGAAGTTCACCCCTCCACTTT.

This clone appeared a single time. The chain uses TRBV7-2 and TRBJ2-3; TRBD2 is a possible D gene (7 bases). The CDR3 length is 16 residues. Trimming took off 1 base at V and 6 bases at J, with 17 bases between the two ends. Per the germline V gene, CDR1 is SGHTA and CDR2 is FQGNSA. Written as DNA, the CDR3 is TGTGCCAGCAGCTTAGATTGGGGGGGCCGGGGTGATACGCAGTATTTT. The encoded protein is CASSLDWGGRGDTQYF.

The rearrangement links TRBV7-2 to TRBJ2-5; 8 nucleotides line up with TRBD1. Germline lookup yields CDR1 SGHTA and CDR2 FQGNSA. The J segment lost 5 bases and the V segment lost 5 bases, leaving 13 bases of the junction unmatched. The CDR3 contains 16 residues. The CDR3 DNA reads TGTGCCAGCAGCCTAAACCTCGGGACAGGTTGGGAGACCCAGTACTTC. This gives the protein CASSLNLGTGWETQYF.

The CDR3 nucleotides are TGTGCCAATCCCACGACTGGGAGACAGGAATGGTACGAGCAGTACTTC. This gives the protein CANPTTGRQEWYEQYF. The V and J genes are TRBV25-1 and TRBJ2-7; possibly TRBD1 for D (6 bases). Trimming took 10 bases from V and 4 from J, leaving 26 bases between them. In germline, CDR1 is MGHDK, CDR2 SYGVNS. The CDR3 covers 16 residues.